This entry is about one T cell receptor beta chain. There are a few counts of this clonotype. No cognate antigen has been identified for it. No per-base quality is available; no much larger clone lies one base away. From a lookup of the germline V gene, CDR1 and CDR2 are SGHRS and YFSETQ. Trimmed from V: 3 bases; trimmed from J: 4 bases; junction bases lacking a gene match: 21. The CDR3 contains 21 residues, cysteine and phenylalanine counted. CDR3 DNA only is kept here, 63 bases in frame from base 1. The 35 to 40 donors, aged about 6 to 95 years, were systemically healthy Caucasian individuals from Russia. Each donor gave roughly 9 milliliters of peripheral blood, drawn into EDTA-treated Vacutainer tubes. Ficoll-Paque density-gradient centrifugation was used to isolate PBMCs, with at least 6.5 million obtained per sample. Total RNA, at least 6 micrograms per sample, was extracted from PBMCs with Trizol reagent. For every donor, an aliquot of PBMCs went through flow cytometry to measure the percentages of naive CD45RAhigh/CD27high T cells.

These data are taken from a study of blood T cells in healthy people across ages (dated by TCRdb to 2013 to 2016). About the full investigation: Template switching captured roughly one uniquely barcoded TCR beta cDNA molecule per two T cells in model experiments. Using deep sequencing normalized with unique cDNA molecular identifiers, the study measured how TCR beta repertoire diversity changes with age. Two additional independent replicas of 1 million unique cDNA reads from the same blood draw were analyzed for two donors (one aged 18 to 29 and one aged 80 or older). Four age groups were formed from the donors: young (average roughly 16 years), middle-aged (around 37), aged (over 55) and long-lived (more than 75).

The library was built by means of 5' RACE. Instrument used: Illumina HiSeq 2500. A second about 7 to 11 cycle PCR used a sample-barcoded 5' primer and a J-beta primer mix. A unique molecular identifier was introduced onto each TCR beta cDNA molecule by a template-switch 5' adaptor carrying 12 random nucleotides. Each sample yielded at least 3 million CDR3-containing paired-end reads. First-strand cDNA synthesis was performed from all RNA using the Mint cDNA synthesis kit, with priming by a TRBC-specific oligonucleotide. Following uracil-DNA glycosylase treatment, all cDNA underwent a first 18-cycle PCR with the universal primers M1SS and BC2_uni_R. The authors' pipeline ran thus. For normalization, 1 million high-quality reads, each with a distinct molecular identifier, were randomly selected from each sample. Reads with shared molecular identifiers were discarded instead of being binned into consensus sequences. MiTCR, with a Q25 quality threshold and the strictest error-elimination algorithm, was used for CDR3 identification, clonotype clustering and error correction. A nonparametric unseen species model with Euler transformation was used to estimate lower-bound total TCR beta diversity. Starting from the raw public reads, TCRdb applied fastp trimming at Q25, assembled clones with MiXCR and retained in-frame beta chains. One record per CDR3 amino acid sequence lists the most common genes and DNA. Here the V and J calls rest on TCRdb's processing, not on the authors' analysis. The sample table lists approximately 760,000 distinct CDR3 sequences, around 25% of them with a count of one. The top ten clonotypes cover under 9.5% of the sample.

General conclusions and limits of the study: Because profiling used bulk unsorted PBMCs, naive and antigen-experienced compartments could not be compared conclusively. Estimates of total diversity based on one million sequenced T cells were considered lower bounds and underestimates. The long-lived group showed more naive CD4+ T cells, fewer expanded clones and increased TCR diversity than the aged group, suggesting age selection. There was a strong correlation between observed TCR beta diversity and the percentage of naive T cells measured by flow cytometry. Because the CMV infection status of the donors was unknown, age-related changes in expanded clonotypes may potentially have been confounded. Observed TCR beta diversity per million T cells fell roughly linearly with age, and a significant reduction was already apparent by age roughly 40.

The same specimen was also included in a second study, on T cells of mothers and their children. That second report states: Nine systemically healthy Caucasian individuals served as donors, namely three mothers together with their six children. cDNA synthesis consumed the entire amount of extracted RNA, loaded at around 1.5 ug RNA in each 15 ul reaction. In the second PCR, the M1S primer introduced both the sample barcodes and 2-4 random nucleotides. Each mother yielded over 10 million TCR beta CDR3 reads and each child some 3 million reads. Thymic selection shapes the output of TCR recombination in a similar way in related and unrelated pairs, and inherited differences have a minor effect. Normalized repertoire overlap was always found to be slightly, but never significantly, higher in related mother-child pairs than in unrelated mother-child pairs. With a sensitivity of about 100 clones per million clonotypes, no persistent microchimeric T cell clones were detected. Deep NGS was used in the study to compare the TCR beta repertoires of mothers and children and to look for features that separate related mother-child pairs from unrelated individuals. The mean age was 40 +/- 4 years for the mothers and about 12 +/- 4 years for the children. After adapter ligation with NEBNext reagents, the libraries were sequenced on Illumina HiSeq 2000 with 100+100 nt paired-end reads. Mother and child libraries were prepared a month apart and sequenced in separate runs to prevent cross-contamination. For each donor, somewhere between 500,000 and 2,000,000 distinct TCR beta clonotypes were identified. Naive TCR beta clonotypes were estimated from low-frequency clonotypes matched to each donor's FACS-determined naive share, without sorting.

Recombination linked TRBV5-1 to TRBJ2-5; TRBD2 fits 13 bases in the junction. The origin of this receptor is a boy aged 5-17 years in good health. Sequencing used blood. The DNA sequence reads TGCGCCAGCAGCTGGACCCACCGGACTAGCGGGAGCGCGGGTGTAGGAGAGACCCAGTACTTC. Its translation reads: CASSWTHRTSGSAGVGETQYF.